Below are 17 T cell receptor beta chains sequenced from a single sample in a study of early T cells in non-severe SARS-CoV-2 infection. TCRdb re-called the 5' RACE reads with MiXCR, one entry per CDR3 protein. The sample includes tens of thousands of distinct CDR3 sequences, roughly 15% seen only once; the top ten take approximately 5.1%. Sequences were derived from whole blood, sampled at baseline. Every receptor here comes from an adult who was a healthcare worker with PCR-confirmed SARS-CoV-2 infection or an uninfected control (not recorded which).

The chain joins TRBV11-2 to TRBJ2-1; TRBD1 matches at 8 bases. Trimming at V came to 1 base and at J to 5 bases, leaving 4 bases not matched to a gene. This CDR3 is built from 15 residues. Germline V gives CDR1 SGHAT, CDR2 FQNNGV. This CDR3 is CASSLGTGSDNEQFF. In nucleotides, the CDR3 is TGTGCCAGCAGCTTAGGGACAGGGTCGGACAATGAGCAGTTCTTC. The complete variable domain, with remaining parts taken from reference TRBV11-2 and TRBJ2-1, reads EAGVAQSPRYKIIEKRQSVAFWCNPISGHATLYWYQQILGQGPKLLIQFQNNGVVDDSQLPKDRFSAERLKGVDSTLKIQPAKLEDSAVYLCASSLGTGSDNEQFFGPGTRLTVL.

This clonotype was found a few times. The gene calls are TRBV28 and TRBJ2-7, with a tentative D call TRBD1 (5 bases). Trimming stripped 6 bases from V and 2 bases from J, with 11 bases between. Germline loops: CDR1 MDHEN, CDR2 SYDVKM. The CDR3 consists of 13 residues. The CDR3 DNA sequence: TGTGCCAGCAGGGACGGACACACCTACGAGCAGTACTTC. It codes for CASRDGHTYEQYF.

As for this clonotype: A read error may account for a junction end that differs from germline. V usage is TRBV11-2 and J usage is TRBJ2-1; 8 bases line up with TRBD2. The germline V gene has CDR1 SGHAT and CDR2 FQNNGV. The CDR3 spans 15 residues. The CDR3 coding sequence is TGTGTCAGCAGCGGTACTAGCGGAGCCTACAATGAGCAGTTCTTC. Translated, it gives CVSSGTSGAYNEQFF.

This chain links TRBV3-1 with TRBJ2-2, with 9 bases that match TRBD2. This CDR3 is built from 19 residues. The V segment lost 1 base and the J segment 4 bases; nucleotides outside the gene matches: 13. The V gene's germline CDR1 is LGHDT and CDR2 YNNKEL (reference sequence). CDR3 in amino acids: CASSQVALGLAGRTGELFF. The CDR3 DNA reads as TGTGCCAGCAGCCAAGTCGCCTTAGGGCTAGCGGGACGCACCGGGGAGCTGTTTTTT.

This clonotype has just a few counts. The rearrangement joins TRBV29-1 to TRBJ1-1; D might be TRBD1 (5 bases). The CDR3 runs to 12 residues. V lost 7 bases and J 1 base, leaving 10 bases between the germline ends. In germline, CDR1 is SQVTM, CDR2 ANQGSEA. In DNA, the CDR3 is TGCAGCGCCCACAGGCGGAACACTGAAGCTTTCTTT. It translates to CSAHRRNTEAFF.

The V and J genes are TRBV18 and TRBJ1-1; 12 bases are a match to TRBD1. With V trimmed by 4 bases and J by 5 bases, 5 bases remained unmatched. There are 15 residues in the CDR3. Looked up from germline, CDR1 is KGHSH and CDR2 is LQKENI. CDR3 DNA sequence: TGTGCCAGCTCACGGGACAGGGGGCAAGGGACTGAAGCTTTCTTT. Encoded protein: CASSRDRGQGTEAFF.

This clonotype was found many times. The J gene is TRBJ2-3, the V gene TRBV24-1; 9 positions match TRBD2. The ends lost 4 bases at V and 3 bases at J; junction bases unmatched: 7. CDR3 length: 16 residues. Looked up from germline, CDR1 is KGHDR and CDR2 is SFDVKD. CDR3 sequence: CATSELSGSDTDTQYF. The CDR3 DNA reads TGTGCCACCAGTGAACTTAGCGGGAGTGATACAGATACGCAGTATTTT.

This clonotype was detected only a few times. The chain couples TRBV10-1 to TRBJ2-5; no firm D call. Germline V CDR1 and CDR2: WNHNN, SYGVQD (reference sequence). Deletions cut 3 bases from V and 4 bases from J, with 6 bases between. The CDR3 runs to 12 residues. The CDR3: CASSERRETQYF. CDR3 DNA sequence: TGCGCCAGCAGTGAACGGCGAGAGACCCAGTACTTC.

This clonotype has a handful of counts. The rearrangement uses TRBV28 and TRBJ2-5; D could derive from TRBD1 or TRBD2 (5 bases each). The V gene lost 5 bases and the J gene lost 5 bases, with 18 bases spanning the gap. Germline CDR1 is MDHEN and CDR2 is SYDVKM. There are 15 residues in the CDR3. The CDR3 DNA follows: TGTGCCAGCAGTCTCACCGGGACCAAAAGGGAGACCCAGTACTTC. Its translation is CASSLTGTKRETQYF. The full variable domain, in which reference TRBV28 and TRBJ2-5 provide the parts outside the CDR3, is DVKVTQSSRYLVKRTGEKVFLECVQDMDHENMFWYRQDPGLGLRLIYFSYDVKMKEKGDIPEGYSVSREKKERFSLILESASTNQTSMYLCASSLTGTKRETQYFGPGTRLLVL.

This clonotype was seen ten or more times. The rearrangement links TRBV24-1 to TRBJ2-7; no clear D. This CDR3 spans 13 amino acids. Trimming took 5 bases from V and 0 from J, leaving 7 bases between them. Germline V lookup: CDR1 KGHDR, CDR2 SFDVKD. In DNA, the CDR3 is TGTGCCACCAGTGCAACGCACTCCTACGAGCAGTACTTC. This codes for CATSATHSYEQYF.

There are a few counts of this clonotype. The gene calls are TRBV2 and TRBJ1-2; TRBD1 might be the D (6 bases). CDR1 and CDR2 (germline): SNHLY, FYNNEI. Trimming stripped 5 bases from V and 3 bases from J, with 16 bases between. The CDR3 consists of 15 residues. CDR3 protein: CASSPHLDSHYGYTF. Written as DNA, the CDR3 is TGTGCCAGCAGTCCGCACCTGGACAGCCACTATGGCTACACCTTC.

This clonotype has just a few counts. This chain uses TRBV5-4 with TRBJ2-2, with 9 bases identical to TRBD2. This CDR3 contains 16 residues. V lost 3 bases, J lost 15 bases, and 18 bases stayed unmatched. Germline loops: CDR1 SGHNT, CDR2 YYREEE (reference sequence). CDR3 residues: CASSSGGASGKTMVFF. CDR3 sequence (DNA): TGTGCCAGCAGCTCCGGAGGGGCTAGCGGGAAGACGATGGTGTTTTTT. Combining the CDR3 with reference TRBV5-4 and TRBJ2-2 gives the whole variable domain ETGVTQSPTHLIKTRGQQVTLRCSSQSGHNTVSWYQQALGQGPQFIFQYYREEENGRGNFPPRFSGLQFPNYSSELNVNALELDDSALYLCASSSGGASGKTMVFFGEGSRLTVL.

This clonotype has a handful of counts. This chain uses TRBV7-9 with TRBJ2-5; D perhaps matches TRBD2 (6 bases). The CDR3 covers 15 residues. Germline loops: CDR1 SEHNR, CDR2 FQNEAQ (reference sequence). V gave up 1 base and J gave up 5 bases, with 14 bases separating them. The CDR3 DNA is TGTGCCAGCAGCTTAGTAACGGGAGTCGGGGAGACCCAGTACTTC. It encodes CASSLVTGVGETQYF.

This clonotype appeared a few times. V is TRBV11-2 and J is TRBJ2-1, with 9 bases aligning to TRBD2. Germline assignment: CDR1 SGHAT and CDR2 FQNNGV. V lost 6 bases to trimming and J lost 10 bases; unmatched junction nucleotides: 16. CDR3 size: 16 residues. The CDR3 DNA is TGTGCCAGCAGTTACCCGGGACTAGCCCTAATAGGGGAGCAGTTCTTC. Residues: CASSYPGLALIGEQFF.

In its sample, this clonotype was seen a few times. The chain recombines TRBV13 with TRBJ1-1; D not resolved. The CDR3 extends over 12 amino acids. Between the trimmed V and J ends, which lost 5 bases and 2 bases, there was a span of 6 bases. Germline CDR1 and CDR2: PRHDT and FYEKMQ (reference sequence). CDR3 sequence: CASSKINTEAFF. The CDR3 coding sequence is TGTGCCAGCAGCAAAATCAACACTGAAGCTTTCTTT.

The chain combines TRBV6-6 with TRBJ1-5; D is unclear. Between the trimmed V and J ends, which lost 2 bases and 7 bases, there was a span of 12 bases. Germline assignment: CDR1 MNHNY and CDR2 SVGAGI (reference sequence). This CDR3 is 14 amino acids long. The CDR3, as DNA: TGTGCCAGCAGTTACACGCCGGGCGGGCAGCCCCAGCATTTT. It encodes CASSYTPGGQPQHF.

The sample holds a few counts of this clonotype. The chain is built from TRBV29-1 and TRBJ2-2; TRBD2 aligns across 8 bases. CDR1 is SQVTM, CDR2 ANQGSEA, per germline. With 4 bases clipped from V and 6 bases from J, the junction kept 7 bases outside the gene matches. This CDR3 has 14 residues. The CDR3 spells CSVAPAGAPGELFF. CDR3 bases: TGCAGCGTTGCACCAGCGGGAGCCCCCGGGGAGCTGTTTTTT.